The sequence of this TCR beta chain was determined in a study of T-cell reconstitution after alpha-beta-depleted transplantation in children. Points from the study as a whole: Among T cells one year after transplant, newly produced cells accounted for most counts and diversity. Reports say that about two months after transplant, the alpha-beta T cells came out of several hundred graft clones that had expanded. Some patients showed high day-60 TCRbeta diversity, which derived from surviving recipient T cells and thymic progenitors.

As to this clonotype: The antigen is not known.

A library of TCRbeta sequences, prepared with unique molecular identifiers, was generated. TCRdb called the PCR reads again in MiXCR, with one record for every CDR3 protein. The table has hundreds of thousands of distinct CDR3 sequences, roughly 15% seen once. V lost 0 bases to trimming and J lost 8 bases, with 6 bases between them. Germline lookup yields CDR1 SGHRS and CDR2 YFSETQ. The CDR3 contains 13 residues. The sequences come from PBMCs, mostly from graft donor cells, collected 360 days after TCRalphabeta/CD19-depleted stem cell transplant. The sequence derives from a male patient between 2 and 9 years old who had a stem cell transplant for acute lymphoblastic leukemia, so the T cells may come from the graft donor. V and J are TRBV5-1 and TRBJ1-6; no reliable D call. The CDR3 here is CASSLGPDSPLHF. The CDR3 DNA is TGCGCCAGCAGCTTGGGGCCAGATTCACCCCTCCACTTT.